One T cell receptor beta chain is described in this entry. Antigen: not known. The sample is drawn from a study of CXCR3-negative and CXCR3-positive naive CD8 T cells. Germline V gene sequence: CDR1 SGHNT, CDR2 YYREEE (reference sequence). The CDR3 covers 15 residues. The libraries of TRB cDNA were constructed through 5' RACE using UMI labels. After re-calling the 5' RACE reads, TCRdb lists one entry per CDR3 protein, DNA absent. This sample contains approximately 56,000 distinct CDR3 sequences. General observations from the study: Between one naive subset and the other, surface CD5 was comparable, and TCR strength was inferred from TRB CDR3 properties. The TRBV-TRBJ usage of naive CXCR3-negative and CXCR3-positive cells was similar, but that of memory cells differed.

Sequencing was carried out using memory CD8+ T cells from blood. The chain couples TRBV5-4 to TRBJ2-2; TCRdb designates TRBD2, a call that cannot be tested without DNA. This receptor was obtained from a human donor in good health. Some clones in this sample may be carry-over from other donors' samples. Here the CDR3 reads CASSLTSGLAGELFF.